The rows below give T cell receptor beta chains drawn from one sample of a study of cytomegalovirus exposure and HLA in healthy donors. Sequenced by immunoSEQ multiplex PCR; TCRdb stores in-frame clones only, minus some. Here the sample spans 95,000 to 110,000 clones, less than 85% being singletons. The specimen was PBMCs. The source of these receptors is a woman in her forties in good health and CMV-seropositive. Each CDR3 is given with its conserved first and last residue. A D gene is named only where the DNA matches it firmly. Clone size is stated in some rows and not others, as once, few, many or a class when expanded.

cdr3_nt: TGCGCCAGCAGCCGGTACGGACAGCGTGGGCTGGGCACTGAAGCTTTCTTT; cdr3_aa: CASSRYGQRGLGTEAFF; v_call: TRBV4-1; j_call: TRBJ1-1; cdr3_length: 17; clone_size: -; d_call: -
cdr3_nt: TGTGCCTGGAGTTCCGGGACAGATGGGTCACCCCTCCACTTT; cdr3_aa: CAWSSGTDGSPLHF; v_call: TRBV30; j_call: TRBJ1-6; cdr3_length: 14; clone_size: -; d_call: TRBD1
cdr3_nt: TGTGCCTGGTATAAGGGAGGTACGCAGTATTTT; cdr3_aa: CAWYKGGTQYF; v_call: TRBV30; j_call: TRBJ2-3; cdr3_length: 11; clone_size: few; d_call: -
cdr3_nt: TGCGCCAGCAGCGGCGGGGGGCACCAAGAGACCCAGTACTTC; cdr3_aa: CASSGGGHQETQYF; v_call: TRBV5-1; j_call: TRBJ2-5; cdr3_length: 14; clone_size: -; d_call: TRBD2
cdr3_nt: TGCAGCGTGGACAGGGGAGGCACAGATACGCAGTATTTT; cdr3_aa: CSVDRGGTDTQYF; v_call: TRBV29-1; j_call: TRBJ2-3; cdr3_length: 13; clone_size: -; d_call: TRBD1
cdr3_nt: TGTGCCAGCAGACTCGGACAGCCAACAGATACGCAGTATTTT; cdr3_aa: CASRLGQPTDTQYF; v_call: TRBV6-1; j_call: TRBJ2-3; cdr3_length: 14; clone_size: -; d_call: -
cdr3_nt: TGTGCCAGCAGCCCGCTGCGAGGTGAAGCTTTCTTT; cdr3_aa: CASSPLRGEAFF; v_call: TRBV7-9; j_call: TRBJ1-1; cdr3_length: 12; clone_size: -; d_call: -
cdr3_nt: TGCAGCGCCTCGGCGGGGGAGCTCACAGATACGCAGTATTTT; cdr3_aa: CSASAGELTDTQYF; v_call: TRBV29-1; j_call: TRBJ2-3; cdr3_length: 14; clone_size: -; d_call: TRBD2
cdr3_nt: TGCGCCAGCAGCCAAGATGTGGCAGGCTCGTTCTCCTATAATTCACCCCTCCACTTT; cdr3_aa: CASSQDVAGSFSYNSPLHF; v_call: TRBV4-3; j_call: TRBJ1-6; cdr3_length: 19; clone_size: -; d_call: -
cdr3_nt: TGTGCCAGCAGTTTTGGGACAGGCACCACAAATTCACCCCTCCACTTT; cdr3_aa: CASSFGTGTTNSPLHF; v_call: TRBV28; j_call: TRBJ1-6; cdr3_length: 16; clone_size: -; d_call: TRBD1
cdr3_nt: TGTGCCAGCAGTCGAGAGGGCTTCTATGGCTACACCTTC; cdr3_aa: CASSREGFYGYTF; v_call: TRBV7-9; j_call: TRBJ1-2; cdr3_length: 13; clone_size: -; d_call: -
cdr3_nt: TGTGCCAGCAGCTACGGGGAAAAACTGTTTTTT; cdr3_aa: CASSYGEKLFF; v_call: TRBV2; j_call: TRBJ1-4; cdr3_length: 11; clone_size: few; d_call: -
cdr3_nt: TGCGCCAGCAGTGAGTGGCGGGACGGAGACACAGATACGCAGTATTTT; cdr3_aa: CASSEWRDGDTDTQYF; v_call: TRBV10-1; j_call: TRBJ2-3; cdr3_length: 16; clone_size: medium-sized; d_call: -